This record looks at one T cell receptor (beta chain) sequence and its context. What it recognizes is unknown. This entry belongs to a study of cytomegalovirus exposure and HLA in healthy donors. Study at large: A data release that came early held tens of millions of unique TCRs from HLA-typed donors. Study-wide results and limits: Some public TCRs appeared in many individuals, while most sequences were rare.

The PCR used 60 Vbeta and 13 Jbeta primers. Libraries were prepared by immunoSEQ multiplex PCR; TCRdb keeps only in-frame clonotypes and omits some of them. The sample lists about 200,000 clones; 65% to 80% were seen once. The CDR3 extends over 16 amino acids. V dropped 8 bases and J dropped 5; count of bases not matched to a gene: 13. The germline CDR1 and CDR2 sequences are MNHEY and SMNVEV (reference sequence). The rearrangement links TRBV27 to TRBJ1-2, with 11 bases matching TRBD1. This clonotype was sampled from a woman younger than 45 in good health and CMV-seropositive. The sequenced sample consisted of PBMCs. CDR3 nucleotide sequence: TGTGCCAGCCGATCCGCCCGCGGACAGGGGGCTTATGGCTACACCTTC. It yields the protein CASRSARGQGAYGYTF.